This is a list of T cell receptor beta chains from one sample in a study of T-cell memory formation after mild COVID-19. A single record per CDR3 protein comes from TCRdb applying MiXCR to the 5' RACE reads. Among about 470,000 distinct CDR3 sequences listed, about 23% were seen once. Sequences were obtained from PBMCs or a T cell subset sorted from them (not recorded which). These TCRs come from an adult woman who had mild COVID-19 (a few samples of this study predate the infection). Cell type and time point are not known. CDR3s include the opening cysteine and the closing phenylalanine or tryptophan. The D gene is left open where the match is weak. Size tells how often a clone was seen (once, few, many) or the class of an expanded clone, and some rows leave it out.

D	V	size	J	CDR3	DNA
NA	TRBV7-2	few	TRBJ2-7	CASSAWSDSYEQYF	TGTGCCAGCAGCGCATGGAGTGATTCTTACGAGCAGTACTTC
NA	TRBV5-1	few	TRBJ1-1	CASSWAARVLGTEAFF	TGCGCCAGCAGCTGGGCGGCCAGGGTGCTAGGCACTGAAGCTTTCTTT
NA	TRBV20-1	once	TRBJ2-7	CSARDVGEQYF	TGCAGTGCTAGAGATGTCGGCGAGCAGTACTTC
TRBD1	TRBV6-5	few	TRBJ2-7	CASSIGQGGDEQYF	TGTGCCAGCAGTATTGGACAGGGAGGCGACGAGCAGTACTTC
NA	TRBV20-1	few	TRBJ2-7	CSARDRGEGSYEQYF	TGCAGTGCTAGAGATAGGGGCGAGGGCAGCTACGAGCAGTACTTC
NA	TRBV29-1	few	TRBJ1-5	CSVAFGVTRNQPQHF	TGCAGCGTTGCGTTCGGGGTGACCCGCAATCAGCCCCAGCATTTT
NA	TRBV5-6	NA	TRBJ2-3	CASSPTSSDTQYF	TGTGCCAGCAGCCCAACTAGTTCAGATACGCAGTATTTT
NA	TRBV24-1	NA	TRBJ2-5	CATSDPGRGLGETQYF	TGTGCCACCAGTGACCCGGGCAGGGGCTTAGGAGAGACCCAGTACTTC
NA	TRBV7-2	NA	TRBJ1-2	CASSLASKEHGYTF	TGTGCCAGCAGCTTAGCGTCGAAGGAGCATGGCTACACCTTC
TRBD1	TRBV6-5	NA	TRBJ2-7	CASSFRQGQYEQYF	TGTGCCAGCAGTTTCCGACAGGGTCAGTACGAGCAGTACTTC
NA	TRBV5-1	NA	TRBJ1-1	CASSSEVKAEAFF	TGCGCCAGCAGCTCTGAGGTCAAAGCTGAAGCTTTCTTT
TRBD2	TRBV29-1	many	TRBJ2-1	CSGRTGTSVYNEQFF	TGCAGCGGTCGGACCGGGACTAGCGTTTACAATGAGCAGTTCTTC
NA	TRBV6-5	NA	TRBJ2-1	CASSGGGGFVGNEQFF	TGTGCCAGCAGTGGGGGCGGAGGGTTCGTAGGGAATGAGCAGTTCTTC
NA	TRBV3-1	few	TRBJ1-5	CASSQDSSNQPQHF	TGTGCCAGCAGCCAAGATTCCAGCAATCAGCCCCAGCATTTT
TRBD1	TRBV7-9	few	TRBJ2-5	CASSPLGYRGALETQYF	TGTGCCAGCAGCCCTCTCGGCTACAGGGGCGCTTTAGAGACCCAGTACTTC
NA	TRBV11-3	NA	TRBJ2-5	CASSLDRQGKTQYF	TGTGCCAGCAGCTTAGATCGGCAGGGGAAGACCCAGTACTTC
NA	TRBV5-1	NA	TRBJ2-3	CASSTEPPGLTDTQYF	TGCGCCAGCAGCACGGAGCCACCGGGACTGACAGATACGCAGTATTTT
NA	TRBV4-3	once	TRBJ2-3	CASRTDYFTDTQYF	TGCGCCAGCAGGACAGATTACTTCACAGATACGCAGTATTTT
NA	TRBV3-1	NA	TRBJ2-3	CASSTGMGLADTQYF	TGTGCCAGCAGCACAGGGATGGGGCTAGCAGATACGCAGTATTTT
NA	TRBV19	NA	TRBJ2-1	CASRGGLEQFF	TGTGCCAGTAGGGGGGGATTGGAGCAGTTCTTC